This T cell receptor beta chain derives from a study of OX40 agonist ivuxolimab in advanced cancers. V lost 3 bases and J 5 bases, leaving 7 bases between the germline ends. CDR3 length equals 12 residues. Germline CDR1 WSHSY, CDR2 SAAADI. Produced via immunoSEQ multiplex PCR; TCRdb's table is partial and in-frame only. In the table there are approximately 84,000 clones, 94% of which are singletons. Anyone with autoimmune disease history or systemic immunosuppression was excluded. Blood got drawn at baseline, again on cycle 4 day 1, and then on cycle 7 day 1. Comments on this clone: Its matching antigen is unknown.

Points from the study as a whole: Among the nonresponders, some also had low normalized T-cell clonal expansion. Clonal expansion was among the lowest in partial responders at 0.1-3.0 mg/kg, especially CD8+.

Material: CD4+ or CD8+ T cells sorted from blood, obtained in a trial of the OX40 agonist ivuxolimab. The V call is TRBV10-2, the J call TRBJ1-1; D uncertain. This receptor was obtained from an adult with an advanced solid tumor such as melanoma, head and neck, liver or kidney cancer. The CDR3 DNA follows: TGCGCCAGCAGTGATTCAAGAACTGAAGCTTTCTTT. It codes for CASSDSRTEAFF.